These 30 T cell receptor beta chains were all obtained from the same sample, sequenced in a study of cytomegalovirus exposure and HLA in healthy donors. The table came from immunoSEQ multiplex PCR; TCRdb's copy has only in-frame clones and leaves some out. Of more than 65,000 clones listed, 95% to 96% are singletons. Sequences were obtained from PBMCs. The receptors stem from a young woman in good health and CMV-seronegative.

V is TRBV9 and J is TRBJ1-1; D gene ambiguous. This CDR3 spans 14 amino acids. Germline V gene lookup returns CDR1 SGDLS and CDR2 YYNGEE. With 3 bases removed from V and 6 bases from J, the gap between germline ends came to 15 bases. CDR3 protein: CASSDARFSAEAFF. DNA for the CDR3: TGTGCCAGCAGCGACGCCCGATTTTCGGCTGAAGCTTTCTTT. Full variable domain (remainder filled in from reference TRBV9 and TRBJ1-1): DSGVTQTPKHLITATGQRVTLRCSPRSGDLSVYWYQQSLDQGLQFLIQYYNGEERAKGNILERFSAQQFPDLHSELNLSSLELGDSALYFCASSDARFSAEAFFGQGTRLTVV.

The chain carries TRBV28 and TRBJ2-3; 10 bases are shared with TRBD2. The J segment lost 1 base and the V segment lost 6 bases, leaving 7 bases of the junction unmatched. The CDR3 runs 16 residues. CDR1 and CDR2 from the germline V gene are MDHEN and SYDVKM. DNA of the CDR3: TGTGCCAGCAGGGGACCGGGGACTAGCGGCACAGATACGCAGTATTTT. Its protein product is CASRGPGTSGTDTQYF.

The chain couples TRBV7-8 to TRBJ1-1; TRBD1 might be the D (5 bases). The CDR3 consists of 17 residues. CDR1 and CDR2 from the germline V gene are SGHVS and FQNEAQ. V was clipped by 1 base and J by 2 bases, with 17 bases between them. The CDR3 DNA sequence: TGTGCCAGCAGCTTAGAGAGGGCGGCGGGGCTAAACACTGAAGCTTTCTTT. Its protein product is CASSLERAAGLNTEAFF.

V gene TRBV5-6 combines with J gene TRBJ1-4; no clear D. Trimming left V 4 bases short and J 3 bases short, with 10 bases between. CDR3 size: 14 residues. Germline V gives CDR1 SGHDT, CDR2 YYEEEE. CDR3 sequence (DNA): TGTGCCAGCAGCGTACCGGGAGCTAATGAAAAACTGTTTTTT. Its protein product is CASSVPGANEKLFF.

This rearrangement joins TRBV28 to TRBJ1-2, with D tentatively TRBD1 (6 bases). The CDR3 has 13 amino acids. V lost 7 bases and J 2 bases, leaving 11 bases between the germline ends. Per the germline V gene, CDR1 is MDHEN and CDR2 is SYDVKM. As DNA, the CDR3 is TGTGCCAGCAACCAGGACAGAAACTATGGCTACACCTTC. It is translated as CASNQDRNYGYTF.

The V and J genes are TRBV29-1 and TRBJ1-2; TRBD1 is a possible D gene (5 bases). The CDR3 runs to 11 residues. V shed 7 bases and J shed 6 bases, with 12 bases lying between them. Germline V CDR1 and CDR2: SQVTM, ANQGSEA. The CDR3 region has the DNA TGCAGCGCAACGGGGGGTAATGGCTACACCTTC. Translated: CSATGGNGYTF.

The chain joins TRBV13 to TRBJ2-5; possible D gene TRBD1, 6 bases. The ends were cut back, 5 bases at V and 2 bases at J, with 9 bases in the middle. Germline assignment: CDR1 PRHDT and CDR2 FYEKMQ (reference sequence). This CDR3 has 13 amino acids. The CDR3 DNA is TGTGCCAGCAGCCCGGACAGACAAGAGACCCAGTACTTC. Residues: CASSPDRQETQYF.

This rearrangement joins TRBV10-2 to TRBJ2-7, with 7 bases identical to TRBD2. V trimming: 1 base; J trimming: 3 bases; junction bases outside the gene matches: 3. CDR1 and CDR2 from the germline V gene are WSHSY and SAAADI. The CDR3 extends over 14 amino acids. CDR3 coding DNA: TGCGCCAGCAGTGAGTTAGGCGGGAGCTACGAGCAGTACTTC. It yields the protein CASSELGGSYEQYF.

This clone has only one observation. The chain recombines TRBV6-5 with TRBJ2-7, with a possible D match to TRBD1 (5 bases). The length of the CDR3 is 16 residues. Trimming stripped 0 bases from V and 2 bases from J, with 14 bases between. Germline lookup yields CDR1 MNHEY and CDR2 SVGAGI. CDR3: CASSYSGREIAYEQYF. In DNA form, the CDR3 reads TGTGCCAGCAGTTACTCCGGCAGGGAAATTGCCTACGAGCAGTACTTC.

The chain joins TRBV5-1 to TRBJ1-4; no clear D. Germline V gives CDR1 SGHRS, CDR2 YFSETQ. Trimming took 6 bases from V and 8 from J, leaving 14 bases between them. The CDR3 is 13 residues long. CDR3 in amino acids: CASNDPPREKLFF. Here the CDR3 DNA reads TGCGCCAGCAATGACCCGCCGAGGGAAAAACTGTTTTTT.

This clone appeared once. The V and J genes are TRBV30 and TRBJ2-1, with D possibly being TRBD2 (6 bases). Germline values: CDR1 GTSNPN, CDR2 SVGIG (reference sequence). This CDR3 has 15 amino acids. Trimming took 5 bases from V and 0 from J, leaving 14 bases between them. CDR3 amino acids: CAWRRGLSSYNEQFF. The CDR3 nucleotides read TGTGCCTGGCGCCGGGGACTTAGCTCCTACAATGAGCAGTTCTTC.

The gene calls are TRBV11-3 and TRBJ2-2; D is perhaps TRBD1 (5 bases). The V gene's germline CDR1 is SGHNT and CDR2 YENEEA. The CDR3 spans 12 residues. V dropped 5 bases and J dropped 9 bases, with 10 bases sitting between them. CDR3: CASSPSDRELFF. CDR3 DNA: TGTGCCAGCAGCCCTTCGGACAGGGAGCTGTTTTTT.

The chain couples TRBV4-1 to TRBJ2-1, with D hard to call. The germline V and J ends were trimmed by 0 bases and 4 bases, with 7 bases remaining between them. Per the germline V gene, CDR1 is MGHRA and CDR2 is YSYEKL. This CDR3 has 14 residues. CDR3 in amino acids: CASSQDGQYNEQFF. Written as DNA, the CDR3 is TGCGCCAGCAGCCAAGATGGTCAGTACAATGAGCAGTTCTTC.

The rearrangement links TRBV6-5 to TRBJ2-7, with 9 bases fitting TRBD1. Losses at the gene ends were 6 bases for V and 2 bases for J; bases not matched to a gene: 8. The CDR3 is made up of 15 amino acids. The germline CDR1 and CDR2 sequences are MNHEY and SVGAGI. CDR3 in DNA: TGTGCCAGCAGAGATCCGGGACAGGGACCCTACGAGCAGTACTTC. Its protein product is CASRDPGQGPYEQYF.

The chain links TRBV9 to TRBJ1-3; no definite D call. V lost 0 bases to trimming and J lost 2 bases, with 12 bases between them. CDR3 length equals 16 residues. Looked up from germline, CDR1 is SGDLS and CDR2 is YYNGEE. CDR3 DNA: TGTGCCAGCAGCGTAGATCCGGGAAGGACTGGAAACACCATATATTTT. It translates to CASSVDPGRTGNTIYF.

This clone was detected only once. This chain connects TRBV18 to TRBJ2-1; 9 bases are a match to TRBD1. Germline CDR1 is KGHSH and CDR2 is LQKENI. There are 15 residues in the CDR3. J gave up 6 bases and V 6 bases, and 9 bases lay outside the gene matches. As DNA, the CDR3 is TGTGCCAGCTCCCTGGGACAGGGTTGGGGCAATGAGCAGTTCTTC. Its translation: CASSLGQGWGNEQFF.

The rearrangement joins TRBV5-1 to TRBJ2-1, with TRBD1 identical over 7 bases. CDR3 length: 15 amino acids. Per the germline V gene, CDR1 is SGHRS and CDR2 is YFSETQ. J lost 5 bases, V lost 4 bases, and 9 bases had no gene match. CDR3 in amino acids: CASSALGTANNEQFF. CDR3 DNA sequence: TGCGCCAGCAGCGCGCTTGGGACAGCAAACAATGAGCAGTTCTTC. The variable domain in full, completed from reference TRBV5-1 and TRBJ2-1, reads KAGVTQTPRYLIKTRGQQVTLSCSPISGHRSVSWYQQTPGQGLQFLFEYFSETQRNKGNFPGRFSGRQFSNSRSEMNVSTLELGDSALYLCASSALGTANNEQFFGPGTRLTVL.

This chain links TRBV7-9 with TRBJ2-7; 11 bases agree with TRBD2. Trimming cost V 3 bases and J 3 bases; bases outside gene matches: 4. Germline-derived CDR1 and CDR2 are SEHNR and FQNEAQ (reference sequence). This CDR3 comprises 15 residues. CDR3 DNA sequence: TGTGCCAGCAGCTTCACTAGCGGGAGAGTCTACGAGCAGTACTTC. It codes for CASSFTSGRVYEQYF.

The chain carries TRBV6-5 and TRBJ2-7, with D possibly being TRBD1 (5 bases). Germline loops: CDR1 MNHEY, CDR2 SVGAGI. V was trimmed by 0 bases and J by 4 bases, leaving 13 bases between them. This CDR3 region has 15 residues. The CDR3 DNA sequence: TGTGCCAGCAGTTACTCGTGGGGCCCTAATTACGAGCAGTACTTC. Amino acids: CASSYSWGPNYEQYF.

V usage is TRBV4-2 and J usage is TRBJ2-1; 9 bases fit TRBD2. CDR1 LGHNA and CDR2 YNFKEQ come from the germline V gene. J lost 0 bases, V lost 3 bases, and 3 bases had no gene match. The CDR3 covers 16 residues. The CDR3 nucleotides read TGTGCCAGCAGCCAGGGTAGCGGGAGCTCCTACAATGAGCAGTTCTTC. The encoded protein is CASSQGSGSSYNEQFF.

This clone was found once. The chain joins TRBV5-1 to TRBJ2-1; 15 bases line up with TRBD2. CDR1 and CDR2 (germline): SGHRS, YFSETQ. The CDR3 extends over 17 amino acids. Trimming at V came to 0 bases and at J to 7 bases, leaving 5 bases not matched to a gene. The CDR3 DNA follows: TGCGCCAGCAGCTTGGGGGGACTAGCGGGAGGTACGAATGAGCAGTTCTTC. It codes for CASSLGGLAGGTNEQFF.

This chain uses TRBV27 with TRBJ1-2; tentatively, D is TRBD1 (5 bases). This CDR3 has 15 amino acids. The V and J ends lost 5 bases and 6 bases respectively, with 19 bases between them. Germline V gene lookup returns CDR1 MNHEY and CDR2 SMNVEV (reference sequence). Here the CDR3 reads CASSPTWAGYDGYTF. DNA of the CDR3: TGTGCCAGCAGTCCTACTTGGGCAGGGTATGATGGCTACACCTTC.

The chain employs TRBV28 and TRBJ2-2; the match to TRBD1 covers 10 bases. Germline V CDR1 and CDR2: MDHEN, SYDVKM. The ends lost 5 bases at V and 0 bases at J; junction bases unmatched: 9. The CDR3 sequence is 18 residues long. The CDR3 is CASSTIPGTGANTGELFF. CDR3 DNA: TGTGCCAGCAGTACGATCCCGGGGACAGGGGCGAACACCGGGGAGCTGTTTTTT.

The CDR3 sequence is CASSVASDYEQYF. Here the CDR3 DNA reads TGTGCCAGCAGCGTAGCCTCAGACTACGAGCAGTACTTC. V gene TRBV9 combines with J gene TRBJ2-7; no clear D. Germline V CDR1 and CDR2: SGDLS, YYNGEE. Trimming cost V 0 bases and J 3 bases, with 7 bases left between them. The CDR3 sequence is 13 residues long.

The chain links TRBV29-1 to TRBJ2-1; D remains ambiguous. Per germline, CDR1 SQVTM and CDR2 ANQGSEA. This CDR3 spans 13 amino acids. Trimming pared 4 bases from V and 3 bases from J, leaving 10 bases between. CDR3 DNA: TGCAGCGTTGTTGGTCTTAGCTACAATGAGCAGTTCTTC. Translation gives CSVVGLSYNEQFF.

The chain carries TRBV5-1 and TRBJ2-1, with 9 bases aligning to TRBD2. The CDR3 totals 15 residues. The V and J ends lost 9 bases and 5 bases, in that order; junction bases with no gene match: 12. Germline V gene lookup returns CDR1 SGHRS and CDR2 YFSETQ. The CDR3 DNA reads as TGCGCCACCAGAGGGCTAGCGGGAACGGACAATGAGCAGTTCTTC. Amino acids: CATRGLAGTDNEQFF.

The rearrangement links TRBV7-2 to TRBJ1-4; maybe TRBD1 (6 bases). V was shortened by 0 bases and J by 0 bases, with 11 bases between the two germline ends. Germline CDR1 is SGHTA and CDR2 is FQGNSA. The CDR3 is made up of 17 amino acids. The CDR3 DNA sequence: TGTGCCAGCAGCTTAGCAGCAGGGGTTGCAACTAATGAAAAACTGTTTTTT. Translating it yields CASSLAAGVATNEKLFF.

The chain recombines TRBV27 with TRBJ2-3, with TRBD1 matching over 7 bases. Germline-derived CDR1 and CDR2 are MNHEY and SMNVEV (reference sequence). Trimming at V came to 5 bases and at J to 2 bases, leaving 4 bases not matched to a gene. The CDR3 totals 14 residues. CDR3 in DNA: TGTGCCAGCAGTCTTACAGGGGTCACAGATACGCAGTATTTT. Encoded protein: CASSLTGVTDTQYF.

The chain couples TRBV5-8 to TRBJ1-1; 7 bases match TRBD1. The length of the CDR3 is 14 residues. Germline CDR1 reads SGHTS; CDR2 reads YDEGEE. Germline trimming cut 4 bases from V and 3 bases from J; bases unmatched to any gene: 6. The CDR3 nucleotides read TGTGCCAGCAGCCTAGGGGGCTTGGACACTGAAGCTTTCTTT. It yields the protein CASSLGGLDTEAFF. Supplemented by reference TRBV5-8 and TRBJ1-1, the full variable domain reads EAGVTQSPTHLIKTRGQQATLRCSPISGHTSVYWYQQALGLGLQFLLWYDEGEERNRGNFPPRFSGRQFPNYSSELNVNALELEDSALYLCASSLGGLDTEAFFGQGTRLTVV.

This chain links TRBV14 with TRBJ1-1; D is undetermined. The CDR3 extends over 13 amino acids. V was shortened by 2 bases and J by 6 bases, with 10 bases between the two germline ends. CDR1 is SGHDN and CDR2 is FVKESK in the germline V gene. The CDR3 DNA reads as TGTGCCAGCAGCCAACAGGAACCGTCTGAAGCTTTCTTT. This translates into CASSQQEPSEAFF.